The entry below describes one T cell receptor (beta chain). The CDR3 spans 14 residues. The V end was cut by 6 bases, the J end by 3 bases, with 11 bases between. Germline V gives CDR1 MNHEY, CDR2 SMNVEV (reference sequence). The data originate from a study of blood T cell repertoires in COVID-19. In the study's own analysis: From reference gene primer amplification, estimates of nucleated cell counts were derived. The data were produced by immunoSEQ multiplex PCR, yet TCRdb's version contains in-frame clones alone and is incomplete. The DNA gave D and trimming, while V, J and clone size come from that table. The sample holds just over 60,000 clones; 79% are singletons and the top ten take about a fifth.

The chain recombines TRBV27 with TRBJ2-2; a weak D match, TRBD1 (5 bases). The material sequenced was peripheral blood. This TCR derives from an elderly woman with active or convalescent COVID-19. CDR3 sequence: CASSQSGYTGELFF. CDR3 in DNA: TGTGCCAGCAGCCAATCAGGGTACACCGGGGAGCTGTTTTTT.